This is a list of T cell receptor beta chains from one sample in a study of cytomegalovirus exposure and HLA in healthy donors. Sequencing used immunoSEQ multiplex PCR; TCRdb keeps in-frame clones, though not all of them. The sample records roughly 68,000 clones, 60% to 75% being singletons. Specimen: PBMCs. These receptors were obtained from a man aged 35 to 55 in good health and CMV-seropositive. CDR3s include the opening cysteine and the closing phenylalanine or tryptophan. Fields, in order: V gene, clone size, CDR3 length, D gene, J gene, CDR3 protein, CDR3 DNA. D genes are given only for firm matches. Clone size appears in some rows only: once, few, many, or a class for an expanded clone.

TRBV6-1	few	17	-	TRBJ2-5	CASSEARGTFRQETQYF	TGTGCCAGCAGTGAAGCGAGGGGGACCTTCCGCCAAGAGACCCAGTACTTC
TRBV30	-	15	TRBD1	TRBJ2-7	CAWSVGRGIAYEQYF	TGTGCCTGGAGTGTAGGCAGGGGGATTGCCTACGAGCAGTACTTC
TRBV5-1	few	16	-	TRBJ2-3	CASSLGDRGAVDTQYF	TGCGCCAGCAGCTTGGGAGACCGGGGGGCCGTAGATACGCAGTATTTT
TRBV20-1	-	11	-	TRBJ1-2	CSATSVGGYTF	TGCAGTGCTACTTCAGTTGGTGGCTACACCTTC
TRBV5-1	once	14	-	TRBJ1-6	CASSLEGNNSPLHF	TGCGCCAGCAGCTTGGAGGGGAACAATTCACCCCTCCACTTT
TRBV6-5	once	16	TRBD2	TRBJ2-5	CASSWASGGGRETQYF	TGTGCCAGCAGTTGGGCAAGCGGGGGGGGCCGGGAGACCCAGTACTTC
TRBV30	-	13	-	TRBJ1-1	CAWTPGGGTEAFF	TGTGCCTGGACGCCCGGGGGGGGCACTGAAGCTTTCTTT
TRBV11-3	few	13	TRBD1	TRBJ1-1	CASSSGQVPKVFF	TGTGCCAGCAGCTCGGGACAGGTCCCAAAAGTGTTCTTT
TRBV30	-	15	-	TRBJ2-1	CACLFTGNSANEQFF	TGTGCCTGTCTATTTACAGGGAATTCCGCGAATGAGCAGTTCTTC
TRBV5-1	once	14	TRBD1	TRBJ1-2	CASSLLGGEDGYTF	TGCGCCAGCAGCTTATTAGGGGGCGAGGATGGCTACACCTTC
TRBV7-6	-	15	-	TRBJ1-1	CASSPPPSENTEAFF	TGTGCCAGCAGTCCCCCGCCTTCAGAGAACACTGAAGCTTTCTTT
TRBV6-6	-	15	TRBD1	TRBJ1-6	CASRRPGTEYSPLHF	TGTGCCAGCAGGCGACCCGGGACAGAGTATTCACCCCTCCACTTT
TRBV7-7	-	17	-	TRBJ2-1	CASSPVSVGLSNNEQFF	TGTGCTAGCAGCCCGGTCAGTGTAGGACTGAGTAACAATGAGCAGTTCTTC
TRBV28	-	19	-	TRBJ1-5	CASSLNGARAGRGNQPQHF	TGTGCCAGCAGTTTAAACGGGGCGCGGGCGGGAAGAGGAAATCAGCCCCAGCATTTT
TRBV21-1	-	16	-	TRBJ2-5	CASRTTDPREYETQYF	TGTGCCAGCAGAACCACGGACCCACGGGAATACGAGACCCAGTACTTC
TRBV5-4	-	18	TRBD2	TRBJ2-1	CASSPGTSGRYRNNEQFF	TGTGCCAGCAGCCCGGGGACTAGCGGGCGGTATCGGAACAATGAGCAGTTCTTC
TRBV2	-	16	-	TRBJ1-5	CASSDGGAVRNQPQHF	TGTGCCAGCAGTGATGGGGGGGCGGTCCGCAATCAGCCCCAGCATTTT
TRBV5-1	few	15	TRBD1	TRBJ1-2	CASSWDGQGHYGYTF	TGCGCCAGCAGCTGGGACGGACAGGGACACTATGGCTACACCTTC
TRBV5-4	-	18	TRBD2	TRBJ2-3	CASRPSIGTSGSTDTQYF	TGTGCCAGCAGACCGTCAATAGGGACTAGCGGAAGCACAGATACGCAGTATTTT
TRBV5-1	few	14	TRBD1	TRBJ1-1	CASSWDSLNTEAFF	TGCGCCAGCAGCTGGGACAGCTTGAACACTGAAGCTTTCTTT
TRBV7-2	-	14	-	TRBJ2-3	CASSLGLSTDTQYF	TGTGCCAGCAGCTTAGGGCTGAGCACAGATACGCAGTATTTT
TRBV9	-	14	-	TRBJ2-3	CASSQGLAEATQYF	TGTGCCAGCAGCCAGGGGCTGGCCGAGGCTACGCAGTATTTT
TRBV29-1	few	14	TRBD1	TRBJ2-3	CSGARDRGVDTQYF	TGCAGCGGCGCCCGGGACAGGGGTGTAGATACGCAGTATTTT
TRBV4-2	once	15	TRBD1	TRBJ1-2	CASSQEYRGNYGYTF	TGTGCCAGCAGCCAAGAATACAGGGGAAACTATGGCTACACCTTC
TRBV6-5	-	14	-	TRBJ2-7	CASQSGESGDEQYF	TGTGCCAGCCAATCCGGGGAAAGCGGCGACGAGCAGTACTTC
TRBV7-9	-	11	-	TRBJ2-1	CASSYVNEQFF	TGTGCCAGCAGTTATGTCAATGAGCAGTTCTTC